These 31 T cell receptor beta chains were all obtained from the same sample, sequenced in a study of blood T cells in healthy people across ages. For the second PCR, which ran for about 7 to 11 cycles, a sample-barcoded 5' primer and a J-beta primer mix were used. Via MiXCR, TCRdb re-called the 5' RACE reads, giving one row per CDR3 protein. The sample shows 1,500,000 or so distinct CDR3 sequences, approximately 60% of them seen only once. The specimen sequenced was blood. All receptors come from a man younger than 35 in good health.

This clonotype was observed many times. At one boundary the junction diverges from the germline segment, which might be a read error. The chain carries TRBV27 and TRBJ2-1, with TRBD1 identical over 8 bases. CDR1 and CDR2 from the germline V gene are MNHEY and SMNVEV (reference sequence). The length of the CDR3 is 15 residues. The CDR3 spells CASSLSGGAYNEQFF. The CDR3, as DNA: TGTGCCAGCAGCTTATCAGGGGGCGCCTACAATGAGCAGTTCTTC.

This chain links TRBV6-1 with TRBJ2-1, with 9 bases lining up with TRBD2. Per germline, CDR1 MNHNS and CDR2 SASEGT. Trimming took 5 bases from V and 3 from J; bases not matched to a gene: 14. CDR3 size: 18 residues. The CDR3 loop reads CASSQGEPGTSSYNEQFF. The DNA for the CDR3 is TGTGCCAGCAGTCAGGGCGAGCCCGGGACTAGCAGCTACAATGAGCAGTTCTTC.

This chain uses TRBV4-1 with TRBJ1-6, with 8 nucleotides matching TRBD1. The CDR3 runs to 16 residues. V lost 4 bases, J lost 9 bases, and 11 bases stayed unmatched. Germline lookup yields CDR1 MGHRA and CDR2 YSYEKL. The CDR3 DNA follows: TGCGCCAGCAGCCCCGCGGCCGGACAGGGACGTTCACCCCTCCACTTT. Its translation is CASSPAAGQGRSPLHF.

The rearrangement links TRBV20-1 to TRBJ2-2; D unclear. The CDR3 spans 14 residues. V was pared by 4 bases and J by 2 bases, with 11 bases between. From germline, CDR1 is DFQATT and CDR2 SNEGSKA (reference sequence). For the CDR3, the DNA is TGCAGTGCTAACTCACTACCAAACACCGGGGAGCTGTTTTTT. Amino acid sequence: CSANSLPNTGELFF.

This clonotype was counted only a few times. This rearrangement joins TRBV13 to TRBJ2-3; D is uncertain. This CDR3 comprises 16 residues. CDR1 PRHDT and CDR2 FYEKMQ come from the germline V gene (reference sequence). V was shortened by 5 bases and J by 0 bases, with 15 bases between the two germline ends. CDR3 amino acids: CASSPGPRLSTDTQYF. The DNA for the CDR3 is TGTGCCAGCAGCCCCGGACCCAGACTTAGCACAGATACGCAGTATTTT.

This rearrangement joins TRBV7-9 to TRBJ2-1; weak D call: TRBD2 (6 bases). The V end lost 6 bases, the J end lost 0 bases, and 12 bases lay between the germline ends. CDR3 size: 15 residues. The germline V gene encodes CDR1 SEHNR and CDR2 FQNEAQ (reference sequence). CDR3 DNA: TGTGCCAGCAGGAATGGCGGGGCCTCCTACAATGAGCAGTTCTTC. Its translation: CASRNGGASYNEQFF.

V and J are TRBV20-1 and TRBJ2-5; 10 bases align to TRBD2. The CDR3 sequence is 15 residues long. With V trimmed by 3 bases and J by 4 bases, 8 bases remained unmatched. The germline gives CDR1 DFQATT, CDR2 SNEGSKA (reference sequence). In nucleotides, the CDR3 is TGCAGTGCTAGTCGGCTAGCGGGAGTGCGAGAGACCCAGTACTTC. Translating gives CSASRLAGVRETQYF.

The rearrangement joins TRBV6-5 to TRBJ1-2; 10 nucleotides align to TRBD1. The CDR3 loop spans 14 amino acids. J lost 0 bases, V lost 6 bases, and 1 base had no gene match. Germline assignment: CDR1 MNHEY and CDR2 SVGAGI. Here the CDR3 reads CASRTGGSNYGYTF. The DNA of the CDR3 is TGTGCCAGCAGGACAGGGGGCTCTAACTATGGCTACACCTTC.

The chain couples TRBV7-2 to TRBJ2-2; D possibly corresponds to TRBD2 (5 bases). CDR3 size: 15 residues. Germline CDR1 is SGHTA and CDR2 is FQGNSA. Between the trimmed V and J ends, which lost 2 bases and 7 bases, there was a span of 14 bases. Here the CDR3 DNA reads TGTGCCAGCAGCTTAATAAACCACGCGGGCGGGGAGCTGTTTTTT. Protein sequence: CASSLINHAGGELFF.

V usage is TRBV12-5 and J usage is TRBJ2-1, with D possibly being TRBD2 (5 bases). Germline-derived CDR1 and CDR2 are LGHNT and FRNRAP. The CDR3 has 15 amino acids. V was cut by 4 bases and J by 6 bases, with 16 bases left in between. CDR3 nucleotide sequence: TGTGCTAGTGGTTCAAGCGGTCCGAGGACCAATGAGCAGTTCTTC. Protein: CASGSSGPRTNEQFF. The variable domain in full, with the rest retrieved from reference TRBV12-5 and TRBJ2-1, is DARVTQTPRHKVTEMGQEVTMRCQPILGHNTVFWYRQTMMQGLELLAYFRNRAPLDDSGMPKDRFSAEMPDATLATLKIQPSEPRDSAVYFCASGSSGPRTNEQFFGPGTRLTVL.

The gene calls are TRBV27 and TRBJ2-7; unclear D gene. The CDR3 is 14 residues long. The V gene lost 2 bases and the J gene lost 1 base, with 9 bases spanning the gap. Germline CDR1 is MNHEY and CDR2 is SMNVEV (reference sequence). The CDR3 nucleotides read TGTGCCAGCAGTTTACAAGCTAGGTCCTACGAGCAGTACTTC. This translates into CASSLQARSYEQYF.

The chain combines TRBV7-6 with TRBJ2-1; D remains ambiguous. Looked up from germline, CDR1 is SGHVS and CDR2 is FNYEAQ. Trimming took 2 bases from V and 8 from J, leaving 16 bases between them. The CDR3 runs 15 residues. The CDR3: CASSLMVSTSYEQFF. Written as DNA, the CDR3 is TGTGCCAGCAGCTTAATGGTTTCGACGTCGTATGAGCAGTTCTTC.

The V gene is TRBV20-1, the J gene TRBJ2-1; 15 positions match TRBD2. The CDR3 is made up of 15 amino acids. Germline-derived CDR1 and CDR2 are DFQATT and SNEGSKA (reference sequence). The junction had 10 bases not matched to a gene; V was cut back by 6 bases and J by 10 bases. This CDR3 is CSADGTSGRRGEQFF. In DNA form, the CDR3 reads TGCAGTGCCGACGGGACTAGCGGGAGGCGGGGGGAGCAGTTCTTC.

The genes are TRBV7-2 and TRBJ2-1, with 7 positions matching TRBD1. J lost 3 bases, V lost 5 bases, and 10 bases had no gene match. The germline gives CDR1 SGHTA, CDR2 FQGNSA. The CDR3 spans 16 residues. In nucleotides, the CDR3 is TGTGCCAGCAGCCCATCGGGACAGCCGGACTACAATGAGCAGTTCTTC. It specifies CASSPSGQPDYNEQFF.

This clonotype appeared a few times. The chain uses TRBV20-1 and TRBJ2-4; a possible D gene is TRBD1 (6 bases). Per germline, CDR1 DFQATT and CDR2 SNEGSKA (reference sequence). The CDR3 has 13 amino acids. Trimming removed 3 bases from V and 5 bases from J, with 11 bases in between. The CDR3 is CSASRDTENIQYF. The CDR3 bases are TGCAGTGCTAGTAGGGACACTGAAAACATTCAGTACTTC.

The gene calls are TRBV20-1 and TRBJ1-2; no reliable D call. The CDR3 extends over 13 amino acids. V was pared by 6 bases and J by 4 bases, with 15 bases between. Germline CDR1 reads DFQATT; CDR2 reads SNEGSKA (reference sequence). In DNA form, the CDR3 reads TGCAGTGCCATCCTTGATTATAGCTATGGCTACACCTTC. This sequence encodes CSAILDYSYGYTF.

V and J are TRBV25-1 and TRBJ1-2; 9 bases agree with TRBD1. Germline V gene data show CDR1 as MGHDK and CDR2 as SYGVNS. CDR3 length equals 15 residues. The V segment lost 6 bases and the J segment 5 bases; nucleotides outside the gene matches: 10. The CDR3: CASSGGQGPGYGYTF. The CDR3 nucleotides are TGTGCCAGCAGCGGGGGACAGGGCCCTGGTTATGGCTACACCTTC.

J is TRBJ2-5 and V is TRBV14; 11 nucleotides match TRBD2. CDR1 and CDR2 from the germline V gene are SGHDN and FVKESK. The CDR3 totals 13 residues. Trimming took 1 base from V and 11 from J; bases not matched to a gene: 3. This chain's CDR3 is CASSQASGRYQYF. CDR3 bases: TGTGCCAGCAGCCAAGCTAGCGGGAGGTATCAGTACTTC.

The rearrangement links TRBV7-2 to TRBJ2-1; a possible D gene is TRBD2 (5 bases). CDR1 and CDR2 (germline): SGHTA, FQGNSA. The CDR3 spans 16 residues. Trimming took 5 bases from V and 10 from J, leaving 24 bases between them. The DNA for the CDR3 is TGTGCCAGCAGCCCCGGGGTCCACGGGGTCCTTGGGGAGCAGTTCTTC. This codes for CASSPGVHGVLGEQFF.

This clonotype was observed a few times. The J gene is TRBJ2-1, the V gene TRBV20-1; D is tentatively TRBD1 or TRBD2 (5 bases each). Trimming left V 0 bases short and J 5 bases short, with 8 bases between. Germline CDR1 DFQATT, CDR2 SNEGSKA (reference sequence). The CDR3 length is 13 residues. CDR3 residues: CSARDLGDNEQFF. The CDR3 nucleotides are TGCAGTGCTAGAGATCTGGGGGACAATGAGCAGTTCTTC.

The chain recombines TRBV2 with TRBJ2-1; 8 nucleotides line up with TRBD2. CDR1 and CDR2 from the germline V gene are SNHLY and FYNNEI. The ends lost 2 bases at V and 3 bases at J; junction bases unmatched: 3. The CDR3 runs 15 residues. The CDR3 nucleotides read TGTGCCAGCAGTGAAAAGCGGGAGTTCTACAATGAGCAGTTCTTC. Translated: CASSEKREFYNEQFF.

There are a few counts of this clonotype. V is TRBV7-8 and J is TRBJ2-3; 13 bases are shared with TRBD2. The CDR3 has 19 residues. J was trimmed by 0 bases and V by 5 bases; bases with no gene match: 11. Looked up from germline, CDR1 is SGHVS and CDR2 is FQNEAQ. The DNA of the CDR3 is TGTGCCAGCAGCCTCCCCGGGACTAGCGGGGTGTATAGCACAGATACGCAGTATTTT. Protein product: CASSLPGTSGVYSTDTQYF. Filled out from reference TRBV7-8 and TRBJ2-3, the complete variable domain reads GAGVSQSPRYKVAKRGQDVALRCDPISGHVSLFWYQQALGQGPEFLTYFQNEAQLDKSGLPSDRFFAERPEGSVSTLKIQRTQQEDSAVYLCASSLPGTSGVYSTDTQYFGPGTRLTVL.

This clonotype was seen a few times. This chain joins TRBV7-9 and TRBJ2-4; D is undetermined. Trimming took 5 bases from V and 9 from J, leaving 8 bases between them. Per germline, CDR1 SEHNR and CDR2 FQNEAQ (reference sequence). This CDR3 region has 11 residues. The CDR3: CASSPSGIQYF. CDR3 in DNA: TGTGCCAGCAGCCCTTCAGGCATTCAGTACTTC.

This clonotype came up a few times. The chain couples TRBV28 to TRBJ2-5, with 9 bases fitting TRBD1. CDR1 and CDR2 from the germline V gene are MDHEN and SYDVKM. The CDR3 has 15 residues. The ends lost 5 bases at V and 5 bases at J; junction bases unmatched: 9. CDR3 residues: CASSTPGQGEETQYF. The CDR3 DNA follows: TGTGCCAGCAGTACCCCGGGACAGGGAGAGGAGACCCAGTACTTC.

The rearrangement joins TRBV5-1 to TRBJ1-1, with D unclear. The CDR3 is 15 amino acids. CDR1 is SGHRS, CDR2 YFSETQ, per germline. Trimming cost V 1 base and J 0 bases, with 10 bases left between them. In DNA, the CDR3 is TGCGCCAGCAGCTTGTTTGCCAGCTTGAACACTGAAGCTTTCTTT. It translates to CASSLFASLNTEAFF.

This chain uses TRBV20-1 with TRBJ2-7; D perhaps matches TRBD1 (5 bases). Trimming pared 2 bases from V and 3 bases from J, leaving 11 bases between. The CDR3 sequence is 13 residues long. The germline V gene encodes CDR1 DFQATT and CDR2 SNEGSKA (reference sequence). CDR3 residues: CSARPSTVYEQYF. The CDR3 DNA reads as TGCAGTGCTAGACCTTCGACAGTCTACGAGCAGTACTTC.

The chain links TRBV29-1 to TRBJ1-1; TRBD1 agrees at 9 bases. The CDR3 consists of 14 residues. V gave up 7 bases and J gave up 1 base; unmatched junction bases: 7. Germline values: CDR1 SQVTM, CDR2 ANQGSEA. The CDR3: CSGGQGAGNTEAFF. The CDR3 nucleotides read TGCAGCGGGGGACAGGGAGCGGGGAACACTGAAGCTTTCTTT.

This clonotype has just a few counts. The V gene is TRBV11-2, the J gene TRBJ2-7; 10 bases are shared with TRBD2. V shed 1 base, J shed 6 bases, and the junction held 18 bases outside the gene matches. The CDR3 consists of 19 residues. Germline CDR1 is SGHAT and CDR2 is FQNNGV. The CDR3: CASSLVPLAGVIVLGEQYF. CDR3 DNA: TGTGCCAGCAGCTTAGTACCGCTAGCGGGGGTGATAGTGTTAGGCGAGCAGTACTTC.

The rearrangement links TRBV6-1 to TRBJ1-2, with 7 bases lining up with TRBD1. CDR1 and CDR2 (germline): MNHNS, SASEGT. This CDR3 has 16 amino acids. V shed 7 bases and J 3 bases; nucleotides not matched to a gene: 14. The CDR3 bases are TGTGCCAGCATGGGGTCGAGACAGGGAATCGACTATGGCTACACCTTC. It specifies CASMGSRQGIDYGYTF.

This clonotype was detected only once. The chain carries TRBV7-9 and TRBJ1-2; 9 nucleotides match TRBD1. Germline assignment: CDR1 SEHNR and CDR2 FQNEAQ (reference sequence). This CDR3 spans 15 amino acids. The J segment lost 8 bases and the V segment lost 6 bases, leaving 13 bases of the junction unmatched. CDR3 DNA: TGTGCCAGCAGTACTACAAACAGGGGGCTTAAGGGCTACACCTTC. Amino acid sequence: CASSTTNRGLKGYTF.

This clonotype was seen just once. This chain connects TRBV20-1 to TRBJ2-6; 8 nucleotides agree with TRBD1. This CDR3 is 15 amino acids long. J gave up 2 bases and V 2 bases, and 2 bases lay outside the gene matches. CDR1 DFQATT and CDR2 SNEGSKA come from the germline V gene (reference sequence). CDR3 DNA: TGCAGTGCTAGAAGCAGGGGGCCTGGGGCCAACGTCCTGACTTTC. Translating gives CSARSRGPGANVLTF.